The 32 T cell receptor beta chains in this list originate from one sample, sequenced in a study of CD8 T cells in ankylosing spondylitis. TCRdb re-derived calls from the 5' RACE reads in MiXCR, one entry per CDR3 protein. Of about 250,000 distinct CDR3 sequences listed, 8% to 9% are singletons. Sample: blood, either unsorted or a sorted T cell fraction (not recorded which). These receptors came from a female donor with ankylosing spondylitis or in good health (not recorded which).

This clonotype was seen ten or more times. This chain joins TRBV7-7 and TRBJ2-5; weak D call: TRBD1 (6 bases). The length of the CDR3 is 16 residues. V dropped 3 bases and J dropped 7 bases, with 21 bases sitting between them. Germline V gene sequence: CDR1 SSHAT, CDR2 FNYEAQ (reference sequence). The CDR3 coding sequence is TGTGCCAGCAGCTTCAAACCCGATAGGGACACTTGGACCCAGTACTTC. Protein sequence: CASSFKPDRDTWTQYF.

This clonotype was picked up many times. J is TRBJ2-1 and V is TRBV24-1; D unclear. Germline CDR1 is KGHDR and CDR2 is SFDVKD. The CDR3 length is 15 residues. Deletions cut 6 bases from V and 6 bases from J, with 17 bases between. DNA for the CDR3: TGTGCCACCAGTTATGGTCAAGTCACTGGCAATGAGCAGTTCTTC. It encodes CATSYGQVTGNEQFF.

This clonotype was detected ten times or more. This sequence joins TRBV4-3 and TRBJ1-1, with unresolved D. Deletions cut 2 bases from V and 1 base from J, with 5 bases between. The germline V gene encodes CDR1 LGHNA and CDR2 YSLEER. This CDR3 is built from 13 residues. In DNA form, the CDR3 reads TGCGCCAGCAGCCAATACAGGAACACTGAAGCTTTCTTT. It translates to CASSQYRNTEAFF.

The gene calls are TRBV7-9 and TRBJ1-4, with D perhaps matching TRBD1 (6 bases). The V gene lost 1 base and the J gene lost 11 bases, with 17 bases spanning the gap. Germline CDR1 is SEHNR and CDR2 is FQNEAQ (reference sequence). The CDR3 is 15 amino acids. For the CDR3, the DNA is TGTGCCAGCAGCTTAGACCCCGGGGGGCAGGGGAAACTGTTTTTT. Translating it yields CASSLDPGGQGKLFF.

This clonotype was observed many times. The chain recombines TRBV29-1 with TRBJ1-5, with TRBD1 as a possible D gene (5 bases). The CDR3 runs 14 residues. The V gene lost 3 bases and the J gene lost 0 bases, with 9 bases spanning the gap. Germline V gene sequence: CDR1 SQVTM, CDR2 ANQGSEA. The CDR3 loop is CSVDSGLSNQPQHF. CDR3 DNA: TGCAGCGTTGACTCAGGGCTTAGCAATCAGCCCCAGCATTTT.

Many counts were recorded for this clonotype. The chain carries TRBV27 and TRBJ2-7; 11 bases match TRBD1. The trim removed 4 bases at V and 6 bases at J, leaving 11 bases unmatched. The germline CDR1 and CDR2 sequences are MNHEY and SMNVEV (reference sequence). The length of the CDR3 is 16 residues. CDR3 coding DNA: TGTGCCAGCAGTTCACTCGGACAGGGGGCGTTGCGCGAGCAGTACTTC. It encodes CASSSLGQGALREQYF.

This clonotype appeared many times. This sequence joins TRBV6-2 or TRBV6-3 and TRBJ2-1; D is perhaps TRBD2 (6 bases). The length of the CDR3 is 18 residues. The germline V gene encodes CDR1 MNHEY and CDR2 SVGEGT. V shed 0 bases and J shed 0 bases, with 15 bases lying between them. The CDR3 DNA follows: TGTGCCAGCAGTTACTCGAAGTGGCTAGCGACCTCCTACAATGAGCAGTTCTTC. This encodes CASSYSKWLATSYNEQFF.

There are many counts of this clonotype. The chain carries TRBV29-1 and TRBJ1-1; D remains unclear. The CDR3 covers 13 residues. Germline CDR1 is SQVTM and CDR2 is ANQGSEA. The V end was cut by 0 bases, the J end by 1 base, with 6 bases between. CDR3 sequence reads: CSVEDERNTEAFF. The CDR3 DNA sequence: TGCAGCGTTGAAGATGAAAGGAACACTGAAGCTTTCTTT.

Many counts were recorded for this clonotype. This chain connects TRBV20-1 to TRBJ2-7, with D tentatively TRBD2 (6 bases). CDR1 DFQATT and CDR2 SNEGSKA come from the germline V gene (reference sequence). There are 13 residues in the CDR3. V was pared by 3 bases and J by 0 bases, with 9 bases between. DNA for the CDR3: TGCAGTGCTAGGGACTACAGCTCCTACGAGCAGTACTTC. Translation: CSARDYSSYEQYF.

This clonotype came up many times. The CDR3 bases are TGTGCCAGCAGCTTATCGTGGGAATCGACCTACAATGAGCAGTTCTTC. It encodes CASSLSWESTYNEQFF. The chain employs TRBV11-2 and TRBJ2-1, with no clear D. V dropped 2 bases and J dropped 2 bases, with 13 bases sitting between them. CDR1 and CDR2 from the germline V gene are SGHAT and FQNNGV. This CDR3 region has 16 residues. Variable domain in full (rest from reference TRBV11-2 and TRBJ2-1): EAGVAQSPRYKIIEKRQSVAFWCNPISGHATLYWYQQILGQGPKLLIQFQNNGVVDDSQLPKDRFSAERLKGVDSTLKIQPAKLEDSAVYLCASSLSWESTYNEQFFGPGTRLTVL.

This clonotype appeared a few times. The V gene is TRBV7-6, the J gene TRBJ2-1; TRBD2 is a possible D gene (5 bases). V was trimmed by 0 bases and J by 9 bases, leaving 21 bases between them. This CDR3 has 17 residues. CDR1 and CDR2 from the germline V gene are SGHVS and FNYEAQ. The CDR3 protein is CASSLALGLAVIGEQFF. CDR3 nucleotide sequence: TGTGCCAGCAGCTTAGCGCTAGGGCTAGCAGTCATCGGTGAGCAGTTCTTC.

This clonotype was counted many times. The chain links TRBV29-1 to TRBJ1-4; perhaps TRBD1 as D (5 bases). CDR1 is SQVTM, CDR2 ANQGSEA, per germline. The ends were cut back, 6 bases at V and 8 bases at J, with 19 bases in the middle. The CDR3 spans 14 residues. CDR3 region: CSVHRGPSREKLFF. The CDR3 DNA sequence: TGCAGCGTGCACCGGGGCCCGTCCCGGGAAAAACTGTTTTTT.

In its sample, this clonotype was seen a few times. The V gene is TRBV9, the J gene TRBJ1-1, with D possibly TRBD1 on 5 matching bases. CDR3 length equals 15 residues. Trimming pared 5 bases from V and 11 bases from J, leaving 25 bases between. The germline V gene encodes CDR1 SGDLS and CDR2 YYNGEE. Here the CDR3 reads CASSPSVGEYEGAFF. The CDR3 DNA sequence: TGTGCCAGCAGTCCTTCCGTTGGGGAATACGAGGGGGCTTTCTTT. Full variable domain (outside the CDR3, taken from reference TRBV9 and TRBJ1-1): DSGVTQTPKHLITATGQRVTLRCSPRSGDLSVYWYQQSLDQGLQFLIQYYNGEERAKGNILERFSAQQFPDLHSELNLSSLELGDSALYFCASSPSVGEYEGAFFGQGTRLTVV.

This clonotype was detected many times. This sequence joins TRBV20-1 and TRBJ2-4; D is unclear. CDR1 and CDR2 from the germline V gene are DFQATT and SNEGSKA (reference sequence). Trimming cost V 6 bases and J 3 bases, with 9 bases left between them. CDR3 length: 12 residues. The CDR3 DNA reads TGCAGTGCCGAAAGAGGCAAAAACATTCAGTACTTC. Encoded protein: CSAERGKNIQYF.

In this sample, this clonotype turned up many times. This chain uses TRBV2 with TRBJ2-7; a weak D match, TRBD2 (6 bases). Trimming left V 5 bases short and J 3 bases short, with 14 bases between. Looked up from germline, CDR1 is SNHLY and CDR2 is FYNNEI. The CDR3 totals 14 residues. Written as DNA, the CDR3 is TGTGCCAGCAGTCAACTAGCATTGGGCTACGAGCAGTACTTC. It translates to CASSQLALGYEQYF.

This clonotype has only a few counts. The V gene is TRBV29-1, the J gene TRBJ1-1; no clear D gene. CDR3 length: 13 residues. V was pared by 2 bases and J by 6 bases, with 13 bases between. The germline V gene encodes CDR1 SQVTM and CDR2 ANQGSEA. CDR3 bases: TGCAGCGTTGAACCGCAAAGGATAGCTGAAGCTTTCTTT. Protein: CSVEPQRIAEAFF.

This clonotype turned up a few times. The chain couples TRBV7-9 to TRBJ2-2; 8 bases map to TRBD2. This CDR3 has 14 residues. The V and J ends lost 11 bases and 1 base, in that order; junction bases with no gene match: 6. Germline assignment: CDR1 SEHNR and CDR2 FQNEAQ (reference sequence). DNA for the CDR3: TGTGCCGGCGATAGCGGGAAGAACACCGGGGAGCTGTTTTTT. It codes for CAGDSGKNTGELFF.

About this clonotype: The junction departs from germline at one end; a sequencing error may be responsible. V usage is TRBV6-4 and J usage is TRBJ1-2, with D possibly matching TRBD1 (6 bases). The CDR3 sequence is 13 residues long. Per germline, CDR1 MRHNA and CDR2 SNTAGT. CDR3 nucleotides: TGTGCCAGCAGTCTGGACAGAAACTATGACTACACCTTC. Protein sequence: CASSLDRNYDYTF.

This clonotype has just a few counts. V usage is TRBV5-4 and J usage is TRBJ2-1; D is possibly TRBD1 (6 bases). The CDR3 runs 19 residues. Per germline, CDR1 SGHNT and CDR2 YYREEE (reference sequence). CDR3 in amino acids: CAASWGHIRILTLTNEQFF. DNA for the CDR3: TGTGCAGCATCTTGGGGACACATCAGAATCCTTACTTTGACCAATGAGCAGTTCTTC.

This clonotype has a count of ten or more. This chain connects TRBV3-1 to TRBJ2-1; 8 bases match TRBD2. Trimming removed 4 bases from V and 6 bases from J; junction bases left unmatched: 5. The CDR3 runs 14 residues. Germline lookup yields CDR1 LGHDT and CDR2 YNNKEL (reference sequence). The CDR3: CASSRSGKGNEQFF. DNA of the CDR3: TGTGCCAGCAGCCGTAGCGGGAAGGGCAATGAGCAGTTCTTC.

This clonotype was recorded many times. The rearrangement joins TRBV6-1 to TRBJ2-3; 9 positions agree with TRBD2. CDR1 and CDR2 from the germline V gene are MNHNS and SASEGT. The CDR3 runs to 13 residues. With V trimmed by 8 bases and J by 3 bases, 3 bases remained unmatched. The chain's CDR3 is CASGAGGTDTQYF. The CDR3 nucleotides read TGTGCCAGCGGGGCGGGAGGGACAGATACGCAGTATTTT.

This clonotype was seen many times. The CDR3 here is CAISADRDSDEQFF. In DNA form, the CDR3 reads TGTGCCATCAGTGCCGACCGGGACAGCGATGAGCAGTTCTTC. The chain joins TRBV10-3 to TRBJ2-1, with 7 bases aligning to TRBD1. This CDR3 spans 14 amino acids. Unmatched junction bases numbered 8, after V lost 4 bases and J lost 8 bases. Per the germline V gene, CDR1 is ENHRY and CDR2 is SYGVKD.

This clonotype was observed at least ten times. Here the CDR3 DNA reads TGCGCCAGCAGCCCAACATCTAGCGGAGGGGGCACAGATACGCAGTATTTT. It yields the protein CASSPTSSGGGTDTQYF. The chain carries TRBV5-1 and TRBJ2-3; 7 bases agree with TRBD2. This CDR3 is built from 17 residues. The junction had 12 bases not matched to a gene; V was cut back by 4 bases and J by 1 base. CDR1 is SGHRS, CDR2 YFSETQ, per germline.

About this clonotype itself: A much larger clonotype is one base distant, so this may be a read error. J is TRBJ2-4 and V is TRBV7-2; 7 positions match TRBD1. V lost 5 bases, J lost 1 base, and 8 bases stayed unmatched. Germline CDR1 is SGHTA and CDR2 is FQGNSA. The CDR3 extends over 16 amino acids. The CDR3 bases are TGTGCCAGCAGCCCCCAGGCAGGGGGTGCCAAAAACATTCAGTACTTC. This sequence encodes CASSPQAGGAKNIQYF.

This clonotype was detected many times. V gene TRBV29-1 combines with J gene TRBJ2-7; possibly TRBD1 for D (6 bases). The CDR3 loop spans 14 amino acids. V lost 3 bases and J lost 3, with 15 bases in between. The V gene's germline CDR1 is SQVTM and CDR2 ANQGSEA. The CDR3 DNA sequence: TGCAGCGTTGAGAGATTACAGGGTGACTACGAGCAGTACTTC. The encoded protein is CSVERLQGDYEQYF.

This clonotype was found a few times. CDR3 residues: CASSPVGGPIRGELFF. The CDR3 DNA reads TGTGCCAGCAGCCCCGTAGGAGGGCCTATCAGGGGGGAGCTGTTTTTT. This chain joins TRBV6-2 or TRBV6-3 and TRBJ2-2; tentatively, D is TRBD2 (6 bases). The V gene lost 6 bases and the J gene lost 8 bases, with 22 bases spanning the gap. From germline, CDR1 is MNHEY and CDR2 SVGEGT. The CDR3 totals 16 residues.

This clonotype was counted only a few times. This chain joins TRBV7-2 and TRBJ2-3; 9 nucleotides match TRBD1. With V trimmed by 4 bases and J by 4 bases, 3 bases remained unmatched. Germline-derived CDR1 and CDR2 are SGHTA and FQGNSA. The CDR3 consists of 14 residues. CDR3 nucleotide sequence: TGTGCCAGCAGCTCGAACAGGGGGCCAGATACGCAGTATTTT. Translated, it gives CASSSNRGPDTQYF.

Ten or more counts support this clonotype. This rearrangement joins TRBV7-2 to TRBJ2-3, with D possibly TRBD2 on 5 matching bases. CDR1 and CDR2 from the germline V gene are SGHTA and FQGNSA. This CDR3 region has 15 residues. V lost 5 bases to trimming and J lost 2 bases, with 14 bases between them. CDR3 nucleotide sequence: TGTGCCAGCAGCCGAGGACTGCAAAACACAGATACGCAGTATTTT. Amino acid sequence: CASSRGLQNTDTQYF.

This clonotype occurred many times. This chain uses TRBV29-1 with TRBJ1-1; D is perhaps TRBD1 (5 bases). The V gene lost 7 bases and the J gene lost 1 base, with 22 bases spanning the gap. Germline-derived CDR1 and CDR2 are SQVTM and ANQGSEA. CDR3 length: 16 residues. CDR3 in DNA: TGCAGCGCCGCCGACGCAGGGTTCACAGGGAACACTGAAGCTTTCTTT. This encodes CSAADAGFTGNTEAFF.

In its sample, this clonotype was seen many times. The chain is built from TRBV18 and TRBJ2-7, with 8 nucleotides matching TRBD2. The CDR3 is 14 amino acids. Germline V gene lookup returns CDR1 KGHSH and CDR2 LQKENI. V lost 6 bases to trimming and J lost 1 base; unmatched junction nucleotides: 5. The CDR3 sequence is CASSPGLDSYEQYF. CDR3 DNA sequence: TGTGCCAGCTCCCCGGGACTAGATTCCTACGAGCAGTACTTC.

This clonotype was seen a handful of times. The J gene is TRBJ2-7, the V gene TRBV12-3 or TRBV12-4; 10 bases match TRBD1. Germline trimming cut 6 bases from V and 3 bases from J; bases unmatched to any gene: 20. This CDR3 has 19 residues. CDR3 loop: CASRLAGGQGRFNFYEQYF. Written as DNA, the CDR3 is TGTGCCAGCAGGCTCGCGGGGGGACAGGGGAGATTTAATTTCTACGAGCAGTACTTC.

In this sample, this clonotype turned up many times. This sequence joins TRBV29-1 and TRBJ1-2, with 7 bases identical to TRBD1. The CDR3 extends over 12 amino acids. The germline V gene encodes CDR1 SQVTM and CDR2 ANQGSEA. The V segment lost 6 bases and the J segment 7 bases; nucleotides outside the gene matches: 8. CDR3 region: CSVSRGLGGYTF. The CDR3 nucleotides are TGCAGCGTCTCTAGGGGGCTTGGTGGCTACACCTTC.